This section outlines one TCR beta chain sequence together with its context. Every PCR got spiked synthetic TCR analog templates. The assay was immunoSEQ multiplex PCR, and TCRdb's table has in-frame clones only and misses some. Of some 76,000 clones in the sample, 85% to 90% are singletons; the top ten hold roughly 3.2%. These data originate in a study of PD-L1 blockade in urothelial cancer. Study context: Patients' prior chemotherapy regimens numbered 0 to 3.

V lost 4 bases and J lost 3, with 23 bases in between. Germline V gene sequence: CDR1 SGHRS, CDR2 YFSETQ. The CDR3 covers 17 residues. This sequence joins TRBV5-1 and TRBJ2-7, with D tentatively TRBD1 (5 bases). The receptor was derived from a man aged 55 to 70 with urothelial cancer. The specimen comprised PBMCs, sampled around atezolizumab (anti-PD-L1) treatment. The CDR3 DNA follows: TGCGCCAGCAGCCTGCGTATGCTCGGTTTACAGGACTACGAGCAGTACTTC. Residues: CASSLRMLGLQDYEQYF.